This passage covers 16 T cell receptor beta chains from one sample sequenced in a study of blood T cell repertoires in COVID-19. TCRdb's table, derived via immunoSEQ multiplex PCR, lists solely in-frame clones and lacks some. The table includes around 77,000 clones, 85% to 90% detected once. Sequenced: peripheral blood. The source is a man older than 75 with acute or convalescent COVID-19.

In regard to this clone: Sequence at one end of the junction differs from germline and may be a read error. The chain employs TRBV7-9 and TRBJ2-7; 11 bases fit TRBD1. This CDR3 region has 14 residues. Germline loops: CDR1 SEHNR, CDR2 FQNEAQ (reference sequence). CDR3 sequence: CASSLAGQGARVDF. CDR3 coding DNA: TGTGCCAGCAGCTTAGCAGGACAGGGGGCAAGAGTAGACTTC. Together with reference TRBV7-9 and TRBJ2-7, the CDR3 gives the full variable domain: DTGVSQNPRHKITKRGQNVTFRCDPISEHNRLYWYRQTLGQGPEFLTYFQNEAQLEKSRLLSDRFSAERPKGSFSTLEIQRTEQGDSAMYLCASSLAGQGARVDFGPGTRLTVT.

The V gene is TRBV30, the J gene TRBJ1-5; D unclear. Trimming cost V 3 bases and J 1 base, with 16 bases left between them. CDR3 length: 16 amino acids. Germline CDR1 GTSNPN, CDR2 SVGIG (reference sequence). CDR3 protein: CAWSPPSFGSNQPQHF. CDR3 bases: TGTGCCTGGAGCCCGCCTTCGTTCGGGAGCAATCAGCCCCAGCATTTT. The variable domain in full, with the rest retrieved from reference TRBV30 and TRBJ1-5, is SQTIHQWPATLVQPVGSPLSLECTVEGTSNPNLYWYRQAAGRGLQLLFYSVGIGQISSEVPQNLSASRPQDRQFILSSKKLLLSDSGFYLCAWSPPSFGSNQPQHFGDGTRLSIL.

The J gene is TRBJ1-1, the V gene TRBV28, with no clear D. Per the germline V gene, CDR1 is MDHEN and CDR2 is SYDVKM. Trimming took off 2 bases at V and 3 bases at J, with 7 bases between the two ends. This CDR3 contains 13 residues. CDR3 region: CASSLEVDTEAFF. The CDR3 nucleotides read TGTGCCAGCAGTTTAGAGGTGGACACTGAAGCTTTCTTT.

The chain joins TRBV7-6 to TRBJ1-3; 9 bases are a match to TRBD1. This CDR3 spans 17 amino acids. Germline CDR1 and CDR2: SGHVS and FNYEAQ. V lost 5 bases, J lost 2 bases, and 10 bases stayed unmatched. The CDR3 sequence is CASSPSPGQGTGNTIYF. Written as DNA, the CDR3 is TGTGCCAGCAGCCCTAGCCCGGGACAGGGAACTGGAAACACCATATATTTT.

A few counts support this clone. This sequence joins TRBV30 and TRBJ2-5, with D possibly being TRBD2 (6 bases). The CDR3 extends over 12 amino acids. Germline CDR1 and CDR2: GTSNPN and SVGIG (reference sequence). Between the trimmed V and J ends, which lost 6 bases and 3 bases, there was a span of 11 bases. The CDR3 DNA reads as TGTGCCTGTTCTAGCGAGGAAGAGACCCAGTACTTC. It encodes CACSSEEETQYF.

V gene TRBV19 combines with J gene TRBJ1-5; TRBD1 matches 10 bases. The CDR3 runs 15 residues. Germline CDR1 and CDR2: LNHDA and SQIVND (reference sequence). The ends lost 10 bases at V and 3 bases at J; junction bases unmatched: 9. CDR3 protein: CAIKAGQGLNQPQHF. The CDR3 DNA sequence: TGTGCCATTAAGGCGGGACAGGGGCTCAATCAGCCCCAGCATTTT. The whole variable domain, remainder taken from reference TRBV19 and TRBJ1-5, is DGGITQSPKYLFRKEGQNVTLSCEQNLNHDAMYWYRQDPGQGLRLIYYSQIVNDFQKGDIAEGYSVSREKKESFPLTVTSAQKNPTAFYLCAIKAGQGLNQPQHFGDGTRLSIL.

The chain uses TRBV9 and TRBJ2-1; D possibly corresponds to TRBD2 (5 bases). From germline, CDR1 is SGDLS and CDR2 YYNGEE. The CDR3 sequence is 16 residues long. V lost 3 bases and J lost 2, with 15 bases in between. In DNA form, the CDR3 reads TGTGCCAGCAGCGCCCTCGTAGCGTCCGCCTACAATGAGCAGTTCTTC. Protein sequence: CASSALVASAYNEQFF.

The chain employs TRBV6-5 and TRBJ2-3; 10 positions agree with TRBD1. This CDR3 comprises 14 residues. Trimming removed 7 bases from V and 4 bases from J; junction bases left unmatched: 5. CDR1 MNHEY and CDR2 SVGAGI come from the germline V gene. The CDR3 DNA reads TGTGCCAGCAAGTTGACAGGGGGCGCAGATACGCAGTATTTT. Amino acids: CASKLTGGADTQYF.

This clone has only one observation. The chain links TRBV21-1 to TRBJ1-3; TRBD1 is the table's D call and was not checked against the DNA. TRBV21-1 has pseudogene status. This CDR3 is built from 16 residues. The chain's CDR3 is CASSKVGRVFGNTIYF. The DNA of the CDR3 is TGTGCCAGCAGCAAAGTCGGCAGGGTGTTTGGAAACACCATATATTTT.

The J gene is TRBJ2-1, the V gene TRBV19; 16 bases map to TRBD2. The V gene's germline CDR1 is LNHDA and CDR2 SQIVND (reference sequence). This CDR3 region has 18 residues. Trimming took 4 bases from V and 8 from J; bases not matched to a gene: 11. The CDR3 bases are TGTGCCAGTAGTAGCCTGGGACTAGCGGGAGGGCCAAGAGATGAGCAGTTCTTC. Translated: CASSSLGLAGGPRDEQFF.

V gene TRBV6-6 combines with J gene TRBJ2-3; tentative D call: TRBD2 (6 bases). CDR3 length: 16 amino acids. Germline V gene lookup returns CDR1 MNHNY and CDR2 SVGAGI (reference sequence). Trimming took 0 bases from V and 4 from J, leaving 14 bases between them. CDR3 region: CASSYSPPTGADTQYF. In DNA form, the CDR3 reads TGTGCCAGCAGTTACTCGCCCCCGACGGGGGCAGATACGCAGTATTTT.

The chain links TRBV7-8 to TRBJ2-1; 8 bases agree with TRBD1. The CDR3 runs 14 residues. Germline V lookup: CDR1 SGHVS, CDR2 FQNEAQ. V shed 5 bases, J shed 10 bases, and the junction held 10 bases outside the gene matches. CDR3 sequence: CASSHRTGSEEQFF. CDR3 DNA sequence: TGTGCCAGCAGCCACCGGACAGGGAGTGAGGAGCAGTTCTTC. The variable domain in full, completed from reference TRBV7-8 and TRBJ2-1, reads GAGVSQSPRYKVAKRGQDVALRCDPISGHVSLFWYQQALGQGPEFLTYFQNEAQLDKSGLPSDRFFAERPEGSVSTLKIQRTQQEDSAVYLCASSHRTGSEEQFFGPGTRLTVL.

The chain joins TRBV5-6 to TRBJ1-6; D gene ambiguous. Germline V gene sequence: CDR1 SGHDT, CDR2 YYEEEE. V lost 4 bases and J lost 5, with 16 bases in between. The CDR3 loop spans 16 amino acids. The CDR3 region is CASSPRWRQDNSPLHF. Written as DNA, the CDR3 is TGTGCCAGCAGCCCTCGATGGAGGCAAGATAATTCACCCCTCCACTTT.

The chain links TRBV7-2 to TRBJ1-4; D is undetermined. Deletions cut 2 bases from V and 1 base from J, with 17 bases between. CDR3 size: 18 residues. From germline, CDR1 is SGHTA and CDR2 FQGNSA. The CDR3 DNA reads TGTGCCAGCAGCTTATTCCCCCCGAGCCAAGTAACTAATGAAAAACTGTTTTTT. Protein product: CASSLFPPSQVTNEKLFF.

The chain couples TRBV4-1 to TRBJ1-2; TRBD1 agrees at 7 bases. The length of the CDR3 is 15 residues. Germline V gene lookup returns CDR1 MGHRA and CDR2 YSYEKL. V dropped 3 bases and J dropped 0; count of bases not matched to a gene: 4. CDR3 in DNA: TGCGCCAGCAGCCAGACGACAGGGACTAACTATGGCTACACCTTC. This codes for CASSQTTGTNYGYTF.

The chain uses TRBV5-1 and TRBJ2-1; 9 bases map to TRBD1. The CDR3 runs to 15 residues. The trim removed 3 bases at V and 4 bases at J, leaving 5 bases unmatched. Per germline, CDR1 SGHRS and CDR2 YFSETQ. The chain's CDR3 is CASSYTGGSYNEQFF. The CDR3, as DNA: TGCGCCAGCAGCTATACAGGGGGCTCGTACAATGAGCAGTTCTTC.